Listed here are 15 T cell receptor beta chains from one sample, sequenced in a study of Ad26.COV2.S vaccination and SARS-CoV-2 variants. Treatment: roughly 18 received Ad26.COV2.S at low or high dose, single or two shots; about 5 received placebo; per-sample allocation not given. Day 63 after the first injection of vaccine or placebo was the sampling time. The data were produced by immunoSEQ multiplex PCR, yet TCRdb's version contains in-frame clones alone and is incomplete. The sample yields 350,000 to 500,000 clones, 85% to 90% seen once. The specimen comprised peripheral blood, sampled in a trial of Ad26.COV2.S vaccine versus placebo. The receptor source for this set is a person between 18 and 65 years old who received the Ad26.COV2.S COVID-19 vaccine or a placebo.

The chain uses TRBV27 and TRBJ2-5; 7 positions match TRBD2. CDR1 and CDR2 (germline): MNHEY, SMNVEV (reference sequence). V lost 2 bases and J lost 5; bases outside the gene matches: 14. There are 17 residues in the CDR3. DNA for the CDR3: TGTGCCAGCAGTTTAGCACCTAGCGGCCCCTTTATCGAGACCCAGTACTTC. It codes for CASSLAPSGPFIETQYF.

This chain uses TRBV19 with TRBJ2-7, with D tentatively TRBD1 (6 bases). From germline, CDR1 is LNHDA and CDR2 SQIVND (reference sequence). The CDR3 totals 14 residues. V was clipped by 7 bases and J by 4 bases, with 17 bases between them. The CDR3 DNA follows: TGTGCCAGTAATGCATTGGACAGTCCTTACGAGCAGTACGTC. Its protein product is CASNALDSPYEQYV.

The chain has TRBV18 and TRBJ1-2; D might be TRBD1 (5 bases). The germline V gene encodes CDR1 KGHSH and CDR2 LQKENI. This CDR3 has 16 amino acids. The V gene lost 4 bases and the J gene lost 0 bases, with 15 bases spanning the gap. CDR3 sequence: CASSLSSGGANYGYTF. The CDR3 DNA reads as TGTGCCAGCTCACTCTCCTCTGGGGGAGCTAACTATGGCTACACCTTC. Using reference TRBV18 and TRBJ1-2 for the parts outside the CDR3, the full variable domain is NAGVMQNPRHLVRRRGQEARLRCSPMKGHSHVYWYRQLPEEGLKFMVYLQKENIIDESGMPKERFSAEFPKEGPSILRIQQVVRGDSAAYFCASSLSSGGANYGYTFGSGTRLTVV.

V is TRBV18 and J is TRBJ2-3; tentatively, D is TRBD2 (7 bases). Trimming cost V 2 bases and J 4 bases, with 16 bases left between them. The CDR3 consists of 16 residues. Germline V gene lookup returns CDR1 KGHSH and CDR2 LQKENI. The CDR3 region has the DNA TGTGCCAGCTCACCATTGGGGGGGCAAGCGCCAGATACGCAGTATTTT. It is translated as CASSPLGGQAPDTQYF.

The chain links TRBV4-2 to TRBJ2-1; 8 bases are a match to TRBD2. V was clipped by 8 bases and J by 7 bases; unmatched bases: 13. This CDR3 has 15 residues. The germline V gene has CDR1 LGHNA and CDR2 YNFKEQ. The CDR3 sequence: CASRREGGNRNEQFF. The CDR3 bases are TGTGCCAGCCGACGGGAGGGGGGTAACCGAAATGAGCAGTTCTTC.

The gene calls are TRBV15 and TRBJ1-4; 8 positions match TRBD1. Unmatched junction bases numbered 8, after V lost 3 bases and J lost 8 bases. CDR3 length equals 15 residues. The germline V gene has CDR1 LNHNV and CDR2 YYDKDF (reference sequence). CDR3 amino acids: CATSRGGQGGEKLFF. As DNA, the CDR3 is TGTGCCACCAGCAGGGGAGGACAGGGTGGAGAAAAACTGTTTTTT. Variable domain in full (rest from reference TRBV15 and TRBJ1-4): DAMVIQNPRYQVTQFGKPVTLSCSQTLNHNVMYWYQQKSSQAPKLLFHYYDKDFNNEADTPDNFQSRRPNTSFCFLDIRSPGLGDTAMYLCATSRGGQGGEKLFFGSGTQLSVL.

This clone has only one observation. The chain joins TRBV6-5 to TRBJ1-1; D unresolved. V lost 5 bases and J lost 8, with 15 bases in between. Looked up from germline, CDR1 is MNHEY and CDR2 is SVGAGI. The CDR3 contains 13 residues. CDR3 sequence reads: CASSPLRGLEAFF. For the CDR3, the DNA is TGTGCCAGCAGTCCTCTGCGAGGGCTGGAAGCTTTCTTT.

The table lists this clone with a few counts. The rearrangement uses TRBV25-1 and TRBJ2-3; no clear D. Germline values: CDR1 MGHDK, CDR2 SYGVNS. Trimming pared 3 bases from V and 2 bases from J, leaving 6 bases between. The CDR3 is 13 residues long. Written as DNA, the CDR3 is TGTGCCAGCAGTGATGGATACACAGATACGCAGTATTTT. It is translated as CASSDGYTDTQYF.

The V gene is TRBV7-9, the J gene TRBJ2-1, with no clear D. Between the trimmed V and J ends, which lost 7 bases and 12 bases, there was a span of 19 bases. CDR1 is SEHNR and CDR2 is FQNEAQ in the germline V gene (reference sequence). The CDR3 extends over 13 amino acids. In DNA, the CDR3 is TGTGCCAGCACCGGGTGGGAAGCGATGGCGCAGTTCTTC. Its protein product is CASTGWEAMAQFF.

This chain uses TRBV28 with TRBJ2-7, with 15 bases identical to TRBD2. V dropped 3 bases and J dropped 0; count of bases not matched to a gene: 12. This CDR3 is built from 20 residues. From germline, CDR1 is MDHEN and CDR2 SYDVKM. Written as DNA, the CDR3 is TGTGCCAGCAGTTTTTTTCCCGGGACTAGCGGGGGGTTAAGCTCCTACGAGCAGTACTTC. Protein product: CASSFFPGTSGGLSSYEQYF.

V usage is TRBV5-6 and J usage is TRBJ1-2, with 10 bases identical to TRBD1. This CDR3 region has 15 residues. CDR1 is SGHDT, CDR2 YYEEEE, per germline. V shed 4 bases, J shed 4 bases, and the junction held 7 bases outside the gene matches. CDR3 nucleotides: TGTGCCAGCAGCCCGCCCGGGACAGGGGTCTATGGCTACACCTTC. The encoded protein is CASSPPGTGVYGYTF.

This clone appeared a single time. The chain joins TRBV2 to TRBJ2-1; D may be TRBD2 (5 bases). The CDR3 sequence is 13 residues long. Looked up from germline, CDR1 is SNHLY and CDR2 is FYNNEI. Trimming cost V 5 bases and J 3 bases, with 8 bases left between them. This CDR3 reads CASSRDLYNEQFF. The CDR3 bases are TGTGCCAGCAGTCGGGATCTCTACAATGAGCAGTTCTTC. Supplemented by reference TRBV2 and TRBJ2-1, the full variable domain reads EPEVTQTPSHQVTQMGQEVILRCVPISNHLYFYWYRQILGQKVEFLVSFYNNEISEKSEIFDDQFSVERPDGSNFTLKIRSTKLEDSAMYFCASSRDLYNEQFFGPGTRLTVL.

The chain joins TRBV24-1 to TRBJ2-5; D possibly corresponds to TRBD2 (6 bases). V was clipped by 5 bases and J by 1 base, with 10 bases between them. The CDR3 is made up of 14 amino acids. Germline CDR1 is KGHDR and CDR2 is SFDVKD. CDR3: CATSGSSGQETQYF. The CDR3 DNA reads as TGTGCCACCAGTGGGAGTAGCGGCCAAGAGACCCAGTACTTC.

The chain employs TRBV9 and TRBJ2-3; 10 nucleotides align to TRBD2. The CDR3 length is 16 residues. CDR1 is SGDLS and CDR2 is YYNGEE in the germline V gene. J was trimmed by 4 bases and V by 0 bases; bases with no gene match: 5. The CDR3 sequence: CASSVDLAGESDTQYF. CDR3 in DNA: TGTGCCAGCAGCGTAGATCTAGCGGGAGAATCAGATACGCAGTATTTT.

This clone was observed a single time. The chain carries TRBV6-5 and TRBJ1-3; D remains unclear. Germline CDR1 is MNHEY and CDR2 is SVGAGI. The CDR3 loop spans 16 amino acids. V dropped 0 bases and J dropped 0 bases, with 9 bases sitting between them. The CDR3 nucleotides read TGTGCCAGCAGTTACTCGATACAGTCCTCTGGAAACACCATATATTTT. Amino acids: CASSYSIQSSGNTIYF.